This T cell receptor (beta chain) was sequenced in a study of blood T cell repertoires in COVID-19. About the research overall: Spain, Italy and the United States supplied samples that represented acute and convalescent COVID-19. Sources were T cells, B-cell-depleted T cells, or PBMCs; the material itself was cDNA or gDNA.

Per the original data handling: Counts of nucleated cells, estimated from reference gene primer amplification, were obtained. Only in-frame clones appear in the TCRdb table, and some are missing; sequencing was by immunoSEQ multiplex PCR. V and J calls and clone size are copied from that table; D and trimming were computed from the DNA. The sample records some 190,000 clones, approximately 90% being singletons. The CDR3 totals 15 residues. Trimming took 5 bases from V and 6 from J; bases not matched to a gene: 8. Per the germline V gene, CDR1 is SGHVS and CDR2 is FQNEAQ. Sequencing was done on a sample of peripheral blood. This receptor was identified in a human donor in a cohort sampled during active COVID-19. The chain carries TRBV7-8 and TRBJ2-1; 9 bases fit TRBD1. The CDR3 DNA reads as TGTGCCAGCAGCAATACAGGGGGCGCAGCCAATGAGCAGTTCTTC. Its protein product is CASSNTGGAANEQFF.